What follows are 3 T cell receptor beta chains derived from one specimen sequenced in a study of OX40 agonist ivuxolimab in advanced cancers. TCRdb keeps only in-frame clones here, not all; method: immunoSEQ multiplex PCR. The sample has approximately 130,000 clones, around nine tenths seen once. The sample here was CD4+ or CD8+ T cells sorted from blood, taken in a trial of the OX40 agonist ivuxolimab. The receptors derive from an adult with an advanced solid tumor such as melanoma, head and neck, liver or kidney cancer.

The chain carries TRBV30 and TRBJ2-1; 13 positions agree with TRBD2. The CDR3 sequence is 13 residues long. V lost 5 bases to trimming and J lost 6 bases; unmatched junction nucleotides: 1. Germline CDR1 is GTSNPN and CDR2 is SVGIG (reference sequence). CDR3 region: CAWGTSGTNEQFF. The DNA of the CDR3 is TGTGCCTGGGGGACTAGCGGGACCAATGAGCAGTTCTTC.

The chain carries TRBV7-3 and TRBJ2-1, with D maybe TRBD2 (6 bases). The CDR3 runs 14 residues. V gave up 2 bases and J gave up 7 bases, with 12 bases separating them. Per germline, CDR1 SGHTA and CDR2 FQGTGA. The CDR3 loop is CASSLGLALNEQFF. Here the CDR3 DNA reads TGTGCCAGCAGCTTAGGGCTAGCGCTTAATGAGCAGTTCTTC.

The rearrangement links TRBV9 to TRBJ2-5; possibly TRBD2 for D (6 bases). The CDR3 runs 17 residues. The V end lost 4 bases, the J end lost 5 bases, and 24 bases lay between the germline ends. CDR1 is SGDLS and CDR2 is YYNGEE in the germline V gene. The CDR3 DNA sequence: TGTGCCAGCAGCACCCCTCATGCTCGGGGGAATTGGGAGACCCAGTACTTC. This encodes CASSTPHARGNWETQYF.